Listed below are T cell receptor beta chains from one sample, sequenced in a study of T cell clonotyping in hematopoietic cell transplantation. Profiling relied on immunoSEQ multiplex PCR, and the TCRdb table lists in-frame clones only, not all of them. The data show some 30,000 clones, over 60% seen once. Specimen: peripheral blood mononuclear cells, collected before stem cell transplant. These receptors were taken from a woman in her 30s with chronic myeloid leukemia. Some clones in this sample may be carry-over from other donors' samples. Each CDR3 is given with its conserved first and last residue. Each record gives: J gene, clone size, D gene, V gene, CDR3 DNA, CDR3 protein. A D gene is named only where the DNA matches it firmly. The size field is filled for only some rows; it gives once, few, many or a size class.

TRBJ1-2 . TRBD1 TRBV11-2 TGTGCCAGCAGCTTAGTAGGGACAGGGTTCGACTATGGCTACACCTTC CASSLVGTGFDYGYTF
TRBJ2-7 . TRBD1 TRBV5-6 TGTGCCAGCAGCTGGAAACGACAGGGGACCTACGAGCAGTACTTC CASSWKRQGTYEQYF
TRBJ1-4 . . TRBV4-1 TGCGCCAGCAGCCAGGAAGATGAGGTTATTGAAAAACTGTTTTTT CASSQEDEVIEKLFF
TRBJ2-2 . TRBD1 TRBV5-4 TGTGCCAGCAGCCAAGGGACAGGGGCGGGCACCGGGGAGCTGTTTTTT CASSQGTGAGTGELFF
TRBJ2-5 . . TRBV4-1 TGCGCCAGCAGCCAAGGGGCGGTTGAGACCCAGTACTTC CASSQGAVETQYF
TRBJ1-3 . TRBD1 TRBV30 TGTGCCTGGGCAGGGGGCGCCTCTGGAAACACCATATATTTT CAWAGGASGNTIYF
TRBJ2-5 . TRBD1 TRBV6-1 TGTGCCAGCAGTAACGACAGGGGAGAGACCCAGTACTTC CASSNDRGETQYF
TRBJ1-1 . TRBD1 TRBV6-5 TGTGCCAGCAGTGCCCCGGGACAGGGTTACACTGAAGCTTTCTTT CASSAPGQGYTEAFF
TRBJ1-5 few TRBD1 TRBV30 TGTGCCTGGAATCGGGACAGGGATCAGCCCCAGCATTTT CAWNRDRDQPQHF
TRBJ2-5 . TRBD2 TRBV6-1 TGTGCCAGCTCGGGGGGGCCGTGGGAGACCCAGTACTTC CASSGGPWETQYF
TRBJ2-5 . TRBD2 TRBV7-7 TGTGCTAGCAGCCACGGACTAGCGGGGCCCCAAGAGACCCAGTACTTC CASSHGLAGPQETQYF
TRBJ1-1 . . TRBV30 TGTGCCTGGAGCCTAAAATTCGCAGGGGAGAAAGCTTTCTTT CAWSLKFAGEKAFF
TRBJ1-2 . . TRBV7-8 TGTGCCAGCAGCCCCGACAGCTATGGCTACACCTTC CASSPDSYGYTF
TRBJ1-2 . . TRBV28 TGTGCCAGCAGTTTAATAGGGGGCTATGGCTACACCTTC CASSLIGGYGYTF
TRBJ1-2 . . TRBV6-1 TGTGCCAGCAGTGAAGCGGGGGGGGGCTATGGCTACACCTTC CASSEAGGGYGYTF
TRBJ1-1 once . TRBV5-1 TGCGCCAGCAGCCCCCTCGGGGGATTTGAAGCTTTCTTT CASSPLGGFEAFF
TRBJ1-6 . . TRBV30 TGTGCCTGGACCAGATTTTATAATTCACCCCTCCACTTT CAWTRFYNSPLHF
TRBJ1-1 . TRBD1 TRBV30 TGTGCCTTACGGGACAGGGGCAAGAACACTGAAGCTTTCTTT CALRDRGKNTEAFF
TRBJ1-1 few . TRBV28 TGTGCCAGCAGTGGGAACACTGAAGCTTTCTTT CASSGNTEAFF
TRBJ2-2 . TRBD2 TRBV30 TGTGCCTGGAGGGGACTATCGGGGAACACCGGGGAGCTGTTTTTT CAWRGLSGNTGELFF
TRBJ2-2 . . TRBV5-1 TGCGCCAGCATGGCGGGACAGATCAACACCGGGGAGCTGTTTTTT CASMAGQINTGELFF
TRBJ2-1 . . TRBV27 TGTGCCAGCAGTCCTTCCCTTTACGGGGGCCAGCCGTTCTTC CASSPSLYGGQPFF
TRBJ2-2 . TRBD1 TRBV5-1 TGCGCCAGCAGCTTACTACTGACAGGGGACTACACCGGGGAGCTGTTTTTT CASSLLLTGDYTGELFF
TRBJ1-1 . TRBD1 TRBV19 TGTGCCAGTAGTATAGATCAGGGGGGCACTGAAGCTTTCTTT CASSIDQGGTEAFF
TRBJ1-4 . TRBD1 TRBV6-1 TGTGCCAGCAGTACAGGGGTGGGTGAAAAACTGTTTTTT CASSTGVGEKLFF
TRBJ1-6 . . TRBV9 TGTGCCAGCAATCAAGAGGGGAGCCATAATTCACCCCTCCACTTT CASNQEGSHNSPLHF
TRBJ2-6 . . TRBV5-6 TGTGCCAGCAGCTTGGGACCTTCTGGGGCCAACGTCCTGACTTTC CASSLGPSGANVLTF
TRBJ1-5 . . TRBV19 TGTGCCACTTCGACAGTGGGGCAGCCCCAGCATTTT CATSTVGQPQHF
TRBJ2-5 . . TRBV11-2 TGTGCCAGCAGCTTTTCGTGGGAGACCCAGTACTTC CASSFSWETQYF
TRBJ2-1 . TRBD2 TRBV20-1 TGCAGTGCTGGGAGGGGAGGGCAGTTCTTC CSAGRGGQFF
TRBJ2-3 . . TRBV30 TGTGCCTGGACGACCGGAGGTACGCAGTATTTT CAWTTGGTQYF
TRBJ2-1 . TRBD1 TRBV7-9 TGTGCCAGCAGCTTAGGGGGACAGGGAGTCCATGAGCAGTTCTTC CASSLGGQGVHEQFF
TRBJ2-3 . . TRBV19 TGTGCCAGTAAGGCGGGGGCCCTAACCCTCACAGATACGCAGTATTTT CASKAGALTLTDTQYF
TRBJ2-1 . TRBD2 TRBV6-6 TGTGCCAGCAGTTACCTCACTAGCGGGGGGTCCGATGAGCAGTTCTTC CASSYLTSGGSDEQFF
TRBJ1-5 . . TRBV30 TGTGCCTGGAGTGTAGGGGCGGTCGCTAATCAGCCCCAGCATTTT CAWSVGAVANQPQHF
TRBJ2-5 few TRBD2 TRBV4-1 TGCGCCAGCAGCGGGATAGCGGGGGAGACCCAGTACTTC CASSGIAGETQYF
TRBJ1-1 . . TRBV2 TGTGCCAGCAGTGAAGCCCTAGGGGGGGTGACCGAAGCTTTCTTT CASSEALGGVTEAFF
TRBJ1-2 . TRBD1 TRBV19 TGTGCCAGTAGGGGACAGGGTAACGACTATGGCTACACCTTC CASRGQGNDYGYTF
TRBJ2-5 . . TRBV30 TGTGCAGGGGGGCAATTAAAGACCCAGTACTTC CAGGQLKTQYF
TRBJ1-6 once . TRBV6-1 TGTGCCAGCAGAAGGACCGGGACACAAAATTCACCCCTCCACTTT CASRRTGTQNSPLHF
TRBJ1-5 . . TRBV19 TGTGCCACTAAGGAGAGCAATCAGCCCCAGCATTTT CATKESNQPQHF
TRBJ1-2 . . TRBV5-4 TGTGCCAGCAGCTTGGACAACGTGGAATATGGCTACACCTTC CASSLDNVEYGYTF
TRBJ1-3 . . TRBV25-1 TGTGCCAGCAGTGGGCCCGGGGGTGGCACCATATATTTT CASSGPGGGTIYF
TRBJ1-4 . . TRBV19 TGTGCCAGTAGTTCAGGACAACTCTGGGGGGAAAAACTGTTTTTT CASSSGQLWGEKLFF
TRBJ1-2 few . TRBV2 TGTGCCAGCAGTCTAGGACGGGGGGCTGGCTACACCTTC CASSLGRGAGYTF
TRBJ1-2 . TRBD1 TRBV27 TGTGCCAGCAGTTTATGGCAGGGGGATGATGGCTACACCTTC CASSLWQGDDGYTF
TRBJ2-7 . TRBD2 TRBV6-1 TGTGCCAGCAGTGCCTGGATTTGGGTGACTAGCGGGGACTACGAGCAGTACTTC CASSAWIWVTSGDYEQYF
TRBJ1-1 . . TRBV9 TGTGCCAGCAGCTTGGGGCCGGGAGGGGCGATGAACACTGAAGCTTTCTTT CASSLGPGGAMNTEAFF
TRBJ2-4 . . TRBV6-5 TGTGCCAGCAAAGCCGGAAATAACATTCAGTACTTC CASKAGNNIQYF
TRBJ1-6 . TRBD1 TRBV4-2 TGTGCCAGCAGCGAACCGGGACAGGGTACGATAGCCCTCCACTTT CASSEPGQGTIALHF
TRBJ1-2 . . TRBV6-6 TGTGCCAGCAGTTACTCTTGGCAGGGAGGCGGTGGCTACACCTTC CASSYSWQGGGGYTF
TRBJ1-1 . . TRBV6-1 TGTGCCAGCACCCGACGGTTGAACACTGAAGCTTTCTTT CASTRRLNTEAFF
TRBJ1-5 . . TRBV2 TGTGCCAGCAGTTCTCAGGGATATAGCAATCAGCCCCAGCATTTT CASSSQGYSNQPQHF
TRBJ1-5 . TRBD1 TRBV7-2 TGTGCCAGCAGCCCAAGGACAGGCCAAAATCAGCCCCAGCATTTT CASSPRTGQNQPQHF
TRBJ2-7 . . TRBV30 TGTGCCTGGAGTGGGGCAAATACCTACGAGCAGTACTTC CAWSGANTYEQYF